The 20 T cell receptor beta chains given below trace back to one sample, sequenced in a study of shared clonotypes between healthy human individuals. Profiling relied on immunoSEQ multiplex PCR, and the TCRdb table lists in-frame clones only, not all of them. Of over a million clones in the sample, about four fifths were seen once. The sample consisted of memory CD4+ T cells from PBMCs. This sample's subset: CD45RA-negative fraction. These receptor sequences come from a man younger than 35 in good health. Some clones in this sample may be carry-over from other donors' samples.

For the CDR3, the DNA is TGTGCCAGCACCCCAGGTCATCTTATCGAGCAGTACTTC. This encodes CASTPGHLIEQYF. This rearrangement joins TRBV11-2 to TRBJ2-7; no firm D call. The CDR3 runs 13 residues. Germline CDR1 is SGHAT and CDR2 is FQNNGV. Trimming shortened V by 7 bases and J by 6 bases, and 16 bases separated the two germline ends. The whole variable domain, filled in from reference TRBV11-2 and TRBJ2-7, reads EAGVAQSPRYKIIEKRQSVAFWCNPISGHATLYWYQQILGQGPKLLIQFQNNGVVDDSQLPKDRFSAERLKGVDSTLKIQPAKLEDSAVYLCASTPGHLIEQYFGPGTRLTVT.

This rearrangement joins TRBV2 to TRBJ2-2; a possible D gene is TRBD2 (6 bases). CDR1 and CDR2 (germline): SNHLY, FYNNEI. The length of the CDR3 is 13 residues. V shed 6 bases and J shed 7 bases, with 12 bases lying between them. CDR3 nucleotide sequence: TGTGCCAGCAGGGTGGCCGGGAGCGGGGAGCTGTTTTTT. Its protein product is CASRVAGSGELFF.

This clone was seen a few times. The chain joins TRBV11-2 to TRBJ1-1, with D perhaps TRBD1 (5 bases). Germline CDR1 and CDR2: SGHAT and FQNNGV. The CDR3 has 11 amino acids. Trimming pared 7 bases from V and 10 bases from J, leaving 13 bases between. This chain's CDR3 is CASISMGGAFF. The CDR3 DNA follows: TGTGCCAGCATCAGCATGGGGGGAGCTTTCTTT.

This chain joins TRBV10-3 and TRBJ1-2, with a tentative D call TRBD1 (6 bases). The CDR3 runs to 15 residues. CDR1 and CDR2 from the germline V gene are ENHRY and SYGVKD. V lost 4 bases and J 0 bases, leaving 12 bases between the germline ends. DNA of the CDR3: TGTGCCATCAGTGGTAGGACAGAAACTAACTATGGCTACACCTTC. Encoded protein: CAISGRTETNYGYTF.

The gene calls are TRBV7-8 and TRBJ1-1, with D unclear. The germline CDR1 and CDR2 sequences are SGHVS and FQNEAQ. The V end was cut by 1 base, the J end by 0 bases, with 3 bases between. The CDR3 is 13 amino acids. CDR3 nucleotides: TGTGCCAGCAGCTTAGAACTGAACACTGAAGCTTTCTTT. It is translated as CASSLELNTEAFF.

V and J are TRBV6-1 and TRBJ1-2; TRBD1 might be the D (6 bases). Germline V gene data show CDR1 as MNHNS and CDR2 as SASEGT. The V end was cut by 0 bases, the J end by 5 bases, with 16 bases between. This CDR3 region has 16 residues. This CDR3 reads CASSEALWWQGYGYTF. The CDR3 DNA reads as TGTGCCAGCAGTGAAGCCCTTTGGTGGCAGGGGTATGGCTACACCTTC.

The CDR3: CASSPPGTILPRAQPQHF. The CDR3 DNA follows: TGTGCCAGCAGTCCACCCGGGACAATCCTACCACGGGCTCAGCCCCAGCATTTT. The chain joins TRBV2 to TRBJ1-5; maybe TRBD1 (6 bases). From germline, CDR1 is SNHLY and CDR2 FYNNEI. The CDR3 covers 18 residues. Deletions cut 5 bases from V and 6 bases from J, with 26 bases between.

About this clone: This sample includes further DNA sequences coding for the same CDR3. The chain couples TRBV2 to TRBJ2-3; unclear D gene. Germline V lookup: CDR1 SNHLY, CDR2 FYNNEI. This CDR3 region has 14 residues. Trimming removed 1 base at V and 0 bases at J, with 5 bases between. The CDR3 loop is CASSEVGSTDTQYF. CDR3 bases: TGTGCCAGCAGTGAAGTGGGGAGCACAGATACGCAGTATTTT.

The rearrangement links TRBV4-1 to TRBJ2-5; D might be TRBD1 (6 bases). The J call could be wrong; TRBJ2-7 is a better fit for the DNA end. From germline, CDR1 is MGHRA and CDR2 YSYEKL. The CDR3 has 18 residues. This CDR3 reads CASSQVDLTGSQDYEQYF. In DNA form, the CDR3 reads TGCGCCAGCAGCCAAGTTGACCTTACAGGGTCCCAGGACTACGAGCAGTACTTC.

The V gene is TRBV5-1, the J gene TRBJ2-5, with D uncertain. The CDR3 covers 14 residues. The germline V gene has CDR1 SGHRS and CDR2 YFSETQ. Trimming cost V 5 bases and J 4 bases, with 15 bases left between them. This CDR3 is CASSVPELGETQYF. CDR3 coding DNA: TGCGCCAGCAGTGTACCGGAGCTGGGAGAGACCCAGTACTTC.

The chain is built from TRBV11-3 and TRBJ2-3; D may correspond to TRBD1 or TRBD2 (5 bases each). The CDR3 is 15 residues long. Germline V gene sequence: CDR1 SGHNT, CDR2 YENEEA. Between the trimmed V and J ends, which lost 3 bases and 3 bases, there was a span of 13 bases. CDR3 sequence: CASSLGDGETDTQYF. CDR3 DNA: TGTGCCAGCAGCTTGGGGGATGGGGAGACAGATACGCAGTATTTT.

The chain uses TRBV5-4 and TRBJ2-3; 7 positions agree with TRBD2. The ends lost 7 bases at V and 1 base at J; junction bases unmatched: 15. Germline V gene data show CDR1 as SGHNT and CDR2 as YYREEE (reference sequence). CDR3 length: 17 residues. CDR3 nucleotides: TGTGCCAGCCACAGTAAGACCAGGGCGGGGGGCACAGATACGCAGTATTTT. Amino acid sequence: CASHSKTRAGGTDTQYF.

Notes on this clone: Mismatch with germline at one junction end may stem from a read error. V gene TRBV18 combines with J gene TRBJ2-5, with 8 nucleotides matching TRBD2. This CDR3 contains 14 residues. From germline, CDR1 is KGHSH and CDR2 LQKENI. The CDR3 here is CASSPLAAQETQYF. As DNA, the CDR3 is TGTGCCAGCTCTCCACTAGCGGCCCAAGAGACCCAGTACTTC.

The CDR3 spells CASTRGSGSTQYF. For the CDR3, the DNA is TGTGCCAGCACTAGGGGTAGCGGGAGTACCCAGTACTTC. The chain uses TRBV27 and TRBJ2-5; 9 nucleotides align to TRBD2. Germline lookup yields CDR1 MNHEY and CDR2 SMNVEV (reference sequence). The CDR3 spans 13 residues. V gave up 7 bases and J gave up 8 bases; unmatched junction bases: 8.

V and J are TRBV27 and TRBJ2-3, with D tentatively TRBD1 (6 bases). The CDR3 loop spans 13 amino acids. Trimming removed 0 bases from V and 14 bases from J, with 15 bases in between. Looked up from germline, CDR1 is MNHEY and CDR2 is SMNVEV (reference sequence). CDR3 sequence: CASSLSRAGARYF. Here the CDR3 DNA reads TGTGCCAGCAGTTTATCGAGGGCAGGGGCTCGGTATTTT.

This clone has a handful of counts. The chain joins TRBV5-1 to TRBJ2-5; weak D call: TRBD2 (7 bases). With 3 bases removed from V and 4 bases from J, the gap between germline ends came to 13 bases. Germline values: CDR1 SGHRS, CDR2 YFSETQ. The CDR3 covers 14 residues. The CDR3 DNA follows: TGCGCCAGCAGCTGGGGGCGGGAGTCAGAGACCCAGTACTTC. Its translation is CASSWGRESETQYF.

This clone appeared once. This chain connects TRBV10-1 to TRBJ2-4, with 8 bases identical to TRBD1. Trimming took 3 bases from V and 1 from J; bases not matched to a gene: 8. This CDR3 has 17 amino acids. The V gene's germline CDR1 is WNHNN and CDR2 SYGVQD (reference sequence). The CDR3 sequence: CASSDPRQGPAKNIQYF. Here the CDR3 DNA reads TGCGCCAGCAGTGACCCAAGACAGGGGCCGGCCAAAAACATTCAGTACTTC.

The chain carries TRBV5-6 and TRBJ2-3; 8 bases are a match to TRBD1. Trimming took 0 bases from V and 5 from J; bases not matched to a gene: 5. Per germline, CDR1 SGHDT and CDR2 YYEEEE. The CDR3 has 15 amino acids. For the CDR3, the DNA is TGTGCCAGCAGCTTGGCACGGGACAGGCAAGATACGCAGTATTTT. It is translated as CASSLARDRQDTQYF.

The chain links TRBV11-2 to TRBJ1-1; the D gene is possibly TRBD1 (6 bases). Germline V CDR1 and CDR2: SGHAT, FQNNGV. The germline V and J ends were trimmed by 3 bases and 4 bases, with 12 bases remaining between them. The CDR3 is 14 amino acids. CDR3 in DNA: TGTGCCAGCAGCTTGAAACAGGGCGGCACTGAAGCTTTCTTT. This codes for CASSLKQGGTEAFF.

The chain joins TRBV4-2 to TRBJ1-1; D is unresolved. This CDR3 is built from 13 residues. Trimming stripped 4 bases from V and 2 bases from J, with 8 bases between. Germline CDR1 is LGHNA and CDR2 is YNFKEQ. The CDR3 bases are TGTGCCAGCAGCCTTCGGGGAAACACTGAAGCTTTCTTT. Its translation: CASSLRGNTEAFF.